The 30 T cell receptor beta chains in this list originate from one sample, sequenced in a study of blood T cells in healthy people across ages (dated by TCRdb to between 2014 and 2017). The library was built by means of 5' RACE. The sequencer listed for this sample is Illumina HiSeq 2500. The second PCR ran for about 7 to 11 cycles and used a J-beta primer mix along with a sample-barcoded 5' primer. The public reads were reprocessed in TCRdb via fastp at Q25 and MiXCR, keeping in-frame beta chains. Entries that share a CDR3 protein sequence are merged under the most common genes and DNA. This sample comprises around 1.1 million distinct CDR3 sequences, less than 45% of them detected only once. Over 10% of the sample lies in the top ten. The sample taken for sequencing was blood. The origin of the receptors is a man aged 18 to 29 in good health.

V usage is TRBV4-3 and J usage is TRBJ2-1; D is undetermined. Germline lookup yields CDR1 LGHNA and CDR2 YSLEER. The V end lost 0 bases, the J end lost 4 bases, and 10 bases lay between the germline ends. The CDR3 totals 15 residues. For the CDR3, the DNA is TGCGCCAGCAGCCAAGACGCGACGGGTTACAATGAGCAGTTCTTC. It specifies CASSQDATGYNEQFF.

This clonotype has more than one count but fewer than ten. The V call is TRBV27, the J call TRBJ2-3; perhaps TRBD1 as D (6 bases). Germline CDR1 is MNHEY and CDR2 is SMNVEV (reference sequence). V was shortened by 6 bases and J by 5 bases, with 15 bases between the two germline ends. This CDR3 has 14 residues. CDR3 DNA: TGTGCCAGCAGCCCCGGCAGGGGACAAGATACGCAGTATTTT. This codes for CASSPGRGQDTQYF.

The genes are TRBV20-1 and TRBJ2-2; unclear D gene. Trimming took 5 bases from V and 5 from J, leaving 12 bases between them. There are 13 residues in the CDR3. The germline V gene encodes CDR1 DFQATT and CDR2 SNEGSKA (reference sequence). In DNA form, the CDR3 reads TGCAGTGCTGTTTTCGCTCTAACCGGGGAGCTGTTTTTT. The encoded protein is CSAVFALTGELFF.

The gene calls are TRBV4-3 and TRBJ1-5; TRBD1 is a possible D gene (6 bases). The V end lost 2 bases, the J end lost 4 bases, and 12 bases lay between the germline ends. The germline V gene encodes CDR1 LGHNA and CDR2 YSLEER. The CDR3 is 15 residues long. CDR3 nucleotide sequence: TGCGCCAGCAGCCAATTTACAGGGACGAATCAGCCCCAGCATTTT. It is translated as CASSQFTGTNQPQHF.

The rearrangement uses TRBV6-5 and TRBJ2-4, with D possibly being TRBD1 (6 bases). The end of the DNA fits TRBJ2-7 better, so the J call may be wrong. CDR1 is MNHEY, CDR2 SVGAGI, per germline. The CDR3 length is 13 residues. This CDR3 is CASNHRGTYEQYF. CDR3 nucleotide sequence: TGTGCCAGCAACCATAGGGGGACCTACGAGCAGTACTTC.

The CDR3 sequence is CASSPGPQRTDTQYF. In nucleotides, the CDR3 is TGTGCCAGCAGCCCGGGGCCTCAACGGACAGATACGCAGTATTTT. The chain links TRBV12-3 or TRBV12-4 to TRBJ2-3; D may correspond to TRBD1 or TRBD2 (5 bases each). The CDR3 length is 15 residues. The V end lost 6 bases, the J end lost 3 bases, and 16 bases lay between the germline ends.

The chain combines TRBV15 with TRBJ2-1, with D uncertain. The CDR3 runs to 15 residues. V gave up 5 bases and J gave up 0 bases, with 11 bases separating them. Germline V gene lookup returns CDR1 LNHNV and CDR2 YYDKDF (reference sequence). CDR3 amino acids: CATSGWDSSYNEQFF. CDR3 sequence (DNA): TGTGCCACCAGCGGATGGGATAGCTCCTACAATGAGCAGTTCTTC.

The chain joins TRBV20-1 to TRBJ1-2; the D gene is possibly TRBD1 (5 bases). V lost 0 bases to trimming and J lost 6 bases, with 14 bases between them. CDR3 length: 14 amino acids. From germline, CDR1 is DFQATT and CDR2 SNEGSKA (reference sequence). The CDR3 DNA is TGCAGTGCTAGAGATTTGGCAGGGAAGGATGGCTACACCTTC. It translates to CSARDLAGKDGYTF.

The chain combines TRBV4-3 with TRBJ2-1, with D perhaps matching TRBD2 (5 bases). The CDR3 consists of 14 residues. V lost 2 bases to trimming and J lost 7 bases, with 12 bases between them. Per germline, CDR1 LGHNA and CDR2 YSLEER. CDR3 protein: CASSQTGRGNEQFF. The CDR3 DNA reads as TGCGCCAGCAGCCAAACGGGCCGAGGGAATGAGCAGTTCTTC.

This chain joins TRBV5-1 and TRBJ1-4; 9 positions agree with TRBD1. In germline, CDR1 is SGHRS, CDR2 YFSETQ. The trim removed 4 bases at V and 8 bases at J, leaving 6 bases unmatched. The CDR3 runs 14 residues. The CDR3 reads CASSQDRGQEKLFF. The DNA for the CDR3 is TGCGCCAGCAGCCAGGACAGGGGACAGGAAAAACTGTTTTTT.

This clonotype turned up a few times. V gene TRBV29-1 combines with J gene TRBJ1-2, with 7 positions matching TRBD1. The CDR3 runs to 14 residues. Germline V gene lookup returns CDR1 SQVTM and CDR2 ANQGSEA. V shed 3 bases, J shed 5 bases, and the junction held 9 bases outside the gene matches. The CDR3 DNA is TGCAGCGTTGAGGGAGGACAGGCACTTTATGGCTACACCTTC. Protein sequence: CSVEGGQALYGYTF. The full variable domain, its missing parts supplied by reference TRBV29-1 and TRBJ1-2, is SAVISQKPSRDICQRGTSLTIQCQVDSQVTMMFWYRQQPGQSLTLIATANQGSEATYESGFVIDKFPISRPNLTFSTLTVSNMSPEDSSIYLCSVEGGQALYGYTFGSGTRLTVV.

The chain uses TRBV6-2 or TRBV6-3 and TRBJ2-5; maybe TRBD1 (6 bases). The CDR3 length is 11 residues. Germline-derived CDR1 and CDR2 are MNHEY and SVGEGT. With 8 bases removed from V and 11 bases from J, the gap between germline ends came to 15 bases. The CDR3 nucleotides are TGTGCCAGCGCCGGGGACAATGAGCAGTACTTC. Its translation: CASAGDNEQYF.

This clonotype was found once. The chain is built from TRBV4-2 and TRBJ2-1; 7 nucleotides agree with TRBD2. Germline assignment: CDR1 LGHNA and CDR2 YNFKEQ. Trimming took 5 bases from V and 6 from J; bases not matched to a gene: 13. The CDR3 is made up of 16 amino acids. CDR3 DNA: TGTGCCAGCAGCTCCGAGGGAGGGTGGTTCTTCAATGAGCAGTTCTTC. This codes for CASSSEGGWFFNEQFF.

This clonotype was counted many times. V and J are TRBV9 and TRBJ2-1; 7 bases line up with TRBD2. V trimming: 2 bases; J trimming: 7 bases; junction bases outside the gene matches: 9. The CDR3 contains 15 residues. Germline V gene data show CDR1 as SGDLS and CDR2 as YYNGEE. CDR3 region: CASSVRTSGGNEQFF. The DNA of the CDR3 is TGTGCCAGCAGCGTCCGGACTAGTGGTGGGAATGAGCAGTTCTTC.

This clonotype was seen a few times. This chain connects TRBV10-3 to TRBJ1-2; D is ambiguous. Germline V gene data show CDR1 as ENHRY and CDR2 as SYGVKD. Trimming removed 0 bases from V and 2 bases from J, with 7 bases in between. CDR3 length: 14 residues. CDR3 sequence: CAISESAENYGYTF. For the CDR3, the DNA is TGTGCCATCAGTGAGTCGGCGGAAAACTATGGCTACACCTTC.

The chain carries TRBV5-1 and TRBJ2-5; D not resolved. V lost 0 bases and J lost 5, with 17 bases in between. The CDR3 contains 16 residues. In germline, CDR1 is SGHRS, CDR2 YFSETQ. The CDR3 DNA sequence: TGCGCCAGCAGCTTGGCCGTCGGAGACCTTGGGGAGACCCAGTACTTC. Its translation: CASSLAVGDLGETQYF.

About this clonotype: A much larger clone differs from this one at a single base, so this may be a read error. V is TRBV6-6 and J is TRBJ1-2; D is undetermined. The CDR3 runs 15 residues. V dropped 2 bases and J dropped 3 bases, with 13 bases sitting between them. From germline, CDR1 is MNHNY and CDR2 SVGAGI (reference sequence). As DNA, the CDR3 is TGTGCCAGCAGTTACAGCACCCAAGGCCACTATGGCTACACCTTC. This sequence encodes CASSYSTQGHYGYTF.

In its sample, this clonotype was seen a few times. The genes are TRBV12-3 or TRBV12-4 and TRBJ2-4; D may be TRBD2 (6 bases). The V end lost 1 base, the J end lost 0 bases, and 10 bases lay between the germline ends. This CDR3 is 16 amino acids long. DNA for the CDR3: TGTGCCAGCAGTTTAGTCCAGGGAGGAGCCAAAAACATTCAGTACTTC. Its translation: CASSLVQGGAKNIQYF.

The sample holds one count of this clonotype. The chain has TRBV2 and TRBJ1-5; a weak D match, TRBD1 (5 bases). Germline values: CDR1 SNHLY, CDR2 FYNNEI. The CDR3 runs to 15 residues. With 7 bases removed from V and 6 bases from J, the gap between germline ends came to 19 bases. Here the CDR3 DNA reads TGTGCCAGCAAACCGACCAGGGTTGAAGCTCAGCCCCAGCATTTT. Translated, it gives CASKPTRVEAQPQHF.

The table lists this clonotype with a count of one. The chain couples TRBV9 to TRBJ2-7; D ambiguous. The CDR3 is 15 amino acids. The germline CDR1 and CDR2 sequences are SGDLS and YYNGEE. Between the trimmed V and J ends, which lost 0 bases and 0 bases, there was a span of 10 bases. Here the CDR3 DNA reads TGTGCCAGCAGCGTAGGCGGTGGGCACTCCTACGAGCAGTACTTC. This codes for CASSVGGGHSYEQYF.

The gene calls are TRBV12-3 or TRBV12-4 and TRBJ1-4, with 8 bases aligning to TRBD1. The CDR3 is 14 amino acids. J was trimmed by 5 bases and V by 5 bases; bases with no gene match: 4. CDR3 in amino acids: CASSGTGINEKLFF. The CDR3 DNA follows: TGTGCCAGCAGTGGGACAGGAATCAATGAAAAACTGTTTTTT.

The chain couples TRBV27 to TRBJ2-3; D unclear. CDR1 MNHEY and CDR2 SMNVEV come from the germline V gene (reference sequence). The CDR3 has 16 amino acids. V lost 6 bases and J lost 1, with 17 bases in between. CDR3 nucleotide sequence: TGTGCCAGCAGCCTAATTTCAGATTATGGCACAGATACGCAGTATTTT. This gives the protein CASSLISDYGTDTQYF.

This clonotype has more than one count but fewer than ten. The chain uses TRBV6-6 and TRBJ1-5, with no clear D. V lost 2 bases and J 1 base, leaving 15 bases between the germline ends. CDR1 and CDR2 from the germline V gene are MNHNY and SVGAGI (reference sequence). This CDR3 spans 17 amino acids. CDR3 residues: CASSYPPGPLSNQPQHF. The CDR3 DNA sequence: TGTGCCAGCAGTTACCCTCCGGGCCCCTTGAGCAATCAGCCCCAGCATTTT.

The chain carries TRBV4-2 and TRBJ1-5, with a possible D match to TRBD1 (5 bases). Trimming took off 1 base at V and 4 bases at J, with 11 bases between the two ends. The CDR3 extends over 15 amino acids. CDR1 and CDR2 (germline): LGHNA, YNFKEQ. The DNA for the CDR3 is TGTGCCAGCAGCCAAGCTAAGGGACGAAATCAGCCCCAGCATTTT. Protein sequence: CASSQAKGRNQPQHF.

With regard to this clonotype: An end of the junction differs from the germline gene, which may be a read error. This chain joins TRBV12-3 or TRBV12-4 and TRBJ1-5; possibly TRBD1 for D (5 bases). The CDR3 is made up of 16 amino acids. CDR3 sequence (DNA): TGTACCAGCAGTCATGGAGAGGCGGGACTTCTCCGGCCCCAGCATTTT. Translated, it gives CTSSHGEAGLLRPQHF.

The rearrangement uses TRBV10-3 and TRBJ1-6, with 11 nucleotides matching TRBD1. With V trimmed by 4 bases and J by 1 base, 6 bases remained unmatched. This CDR3 region has 18 residues. The V gene's germline CDR1 is ENHRY and CDR2 SYGVKD. CDR3 bases: TGTGCCATCAGTGGGACAGGGGGCGCTGAGTCCTATAATTCACCCCTCCACTTT. This gives the protein CAISGTGGAESYNSPLHF.

This clonotype has more than one count but fewer than ten. One end of the junction varies from germline; a read error may be responsible. V gene TRBV9 combines with J gene TRBJ2-3, with D perhaps matching TRBD2 (6 bases). This CDR3 has 14 residues. Germline CDR1 SGDLS, CDR2 YYNGEE. The CDR3 DNA is TGCGCCAGCAGTTTAGCGGACCGAGTAGATACGCAGTATTTT. It specifies CASSLADRVDTQYF.

This sequence joins TRBV20-1 and TRBJ2-7; 7 bases are shared with TRBD1. After removal of 3 bases from V and 2 bases from J, the junction contained 10 bases not matched to a gene. Germline V gene sequence: CDR1 DFQATT, CDR2 SNEGSKA (reference sequence). This CDR3 has 15 amino acids. The CDR3, as DNA: TGCAGTGCTAGCATAGACAGGGAACGGACCTACGAGCAGTACTTC. It is translated as CSASIDRERTYEQYF.

The V call is TRBV5-1, the J call TRBJ1-5, with a possible D match to TRBD1 (5 bases). Trimming stripped 4 bases from V and 7 bases from J, with 18 bases between. The CDR3 sequence is 15 residues long. Germline V CDR1 and CDR2: SGHRS, YFSETQ. The CDR3 DNA is TGCGCCAGCAGCCCAATGGGGGACTGGGGACAGCCCCAGCATTTT. This translates into CASSPMGDWGQPQHF.

This rearrangement joins TRBV7-8 to TRBJ2-5; D possibly corresponds to TRBD2 (5 bases). Germline values: CDR1 SGHVS, CDR2 FQNEAQ. Trimming left V 5 bases short and J 7 bases short, with 17 bases between. The CDR3 length is 14 residues. CDR3 sequence reads: CASSQVGSRGTQYF. The CDR3 nucleotides read TGTGCCAGCAGCCAAGTAGGGAGCCGGGGGACCCAGTACTTC.